One T cell receptor beta chain is described in this entry. Its target is unknown. TCR sequencing used cDNA made by reverse transcription of extracted RNA. The method was immunoSEQ multiplex PCR; TCRdb's version includes in-frame clones alone and lacks a portion of them. The sample lists fewer than 110,000 clones, under 90% occurring once. This specimen belongs to a study of CD8+ T cells in alopecia areata. Treatment reported: oral pan-JAK inhibitor, 5-10 mg twice daily. PBMCs provided sorted CD4+ and CD8+ T cells. The CDR3 covers 14 residues. The germline V gene encodes CDR1 SNHLY and CDR2 FYNNEI. The ends were cut back, 6 bases at V and 0 bases at J, with 12 bases in the middle. Broader study findings: Possibly because of HLA-related factors, TCR sharing was less clear across patients than in mice. Association of baseline CD8+ expansion with response is uncertain owing to one nonresponder. Scalp data also include sequences from resident alphabeta T cells of normal skin.

This material consisted of CD8+ T cells sorted from blood, taken at roughly week 30, from a patient treated with tofacitinib. The V and J genes are TRBV2 and TRBJ2-7; weak D call: TRBD1 (6 bases). This clonotype originated in a human donor with alopecia areata. The CDR3 sequence is CASSDRPSSYEQYF. The CDR3 bases are TGTGCCAGCAGCGACAGGCCGAGCTCCTACGAGCAGTACTTC.